These 6 T cell receptor beta chains were all obtained from the same sample, sequenced in a study of T cell responses to AZD1222 COVID-19 vaccine. Repertoires were generated with immunoSEQ multiplex PCR, while TCRdb's copy carries only in-frame clones and drops some. Of around 170,000 clones in the sample, roughly 91% were seen once. The sequenced sample was peripheral blood, obtained 28 days after the second AZD1222 dose. These receptors were obtained from an adult who received the AZD1222 COVID-19 vaccine.

This clone was seen once. Other DNA sequences in the sample encode the same CDR3. This chain uses TRBV27 with TRBJ2-1; no clear D gene. Germline V CDR1 and CDR2: MNHEY, SMNVEV (reference sequence). The length of the CDR3 is 11 residues. The ends were cut back, 1 base at V and 5 bases at J, with 0 bases in the middle. The CDR3 bases are TGTGCCAGCAGTTTATACAATGAGCAGTTCTTC. It is translated as CASSLYNEQFF.

The chain has TRBV6-6 and TRBJ2-4, with TRBD2 matching 10 bases. The CDR3 extends over 21 amino acids. Trimming removed 7 bases from V and 8 bases from J; junction bases left unmatched: 29. From germline, CDR1 is MNHNY and CDR2 SVGAGI (reference sequence). The CDR3 DNA reads TGTGCCAGCACCTATAGGTCGGGGGAGCGGGGGGGCCTCCGGGTGAGGGACATTCAGTACTTC. As protein: CASTYRSGERGGLRVRDIQYF.

Comments on this clone: The identical CDR3 is also encoded by other nucleotide sequences in the sample. The chain joins TRBV6-5 to TRBJ1-1; no firm D call. V lost 3 bases and J 1 base, leaving 6 bases between the germline ends. The CDR3 sequence is 13 residues long. Per the germline V gene, CDR1 is MNHEY and CDR2 is SVGAGI. DNA for the CDR3: TGTGCCAGCAGTTATGGGCGGAACACTGAAGCTTTCTTT. Translation gives CASSYGRNTEAFF.

Of note for this clone: The junction shows a germline mismatch at one end, possibly a read error. The chain carries TRBV2 and TRBJ2-6; tentatively, D is TRBD2 (5 bases). This CDR3 spans 15 amino acids. CDR1 is SNHLY and CDR2 is FYNNEI in the germline V gene. The CDR3 DNA reads TGTGCCAGCAGCGAAGCGGTCTCTGGGGCCAACGTCCTGACTTTC. Translated, it gives CASSEAVSGANVLTF.

This chain uses TRBV10-1 with TRBJ2-3; the D gene is possibly TRBD1 (6 bases). The CDR3 is made up of 15 amino acids. The V and J ends lost 2 bases and 6 bases respectively, with 15 bases between them. The germline V gene encodes CDR1 WNHNN and CDR2 SYGVQD (reference sequence). The CDR3, as DNA: TGCGCCAGCAGTGAGACAGGGTCGGTTACGGATACGCAGTATTTT. Its translation: CASSETGSVTDTQYF.

The chain carries TRBV29-1 and TRBJ2-2, with D possibly being TRBD1 (6 bases). Trimming pared 0 bases from V and 4 bases from J, leaving 24 bases between. Germline V lookup: CDR1 SQVTM, CDR2 ANQGSEA. This CDR3 contains 19 residues. The CDR3 protein is CSVEDVSPGQARGTGELFF. DNA for the CDR3: TGCAGCGTTGAAGATGTATCTCCGGGACAAGCCCGAGGCACCGGGGAGCTGTTTTTT.